This TCR beta chain stems from a study of CD4 T cells in relation to SARS-CoV-2 and coronaviruses. Before the COVID-19 pandemic, during about 2010-2019, CD4+ T cells were taken from unexposed donors. The data were produced by immunoSEQ multiplex PCR, yet TCRdb's version contains in-frame clones alone and is incomplete. The repertoire has 60,000 to 75,000 clones, approximately 95% of them found once; the top ten carry approximately 0.2%. The V gene's germline CDR1 is SGHTA and CDR2 FQGNSA. The CDR3 runs to 16 residues. With 5 bases clipped from V and 5 bases from J, the junction kept 12 bases outside the gene matches.

The V and J genes are TRBV7-2 and TRBJ1-5; 7 positions match TRBD1. The receptor comes from a human donor in good health. Sequenced material: naive CD4+ T cells from PBMCs. Stated subset: naive CD4+ T cells isolated by negative enrichment. The CDR3 DNA reads TGTGCCAGCAGCACCAACGCCGGGACAGCCCATCAGCCCCAGCATTTT. It specifies CASSTNAGTAHQPQHF.